Presented here are 2 T cell receptor beta chains from one specimen sequenced in a study of cytomegalovirus exposure and HLA in healthy donors. Here immunoSEQ multiplex PCR was the method, and the copy in TCRdb shows in-frame clones only, minus some. The table records 150,000 to 200,000 clones, about 87% of them present only once. The sample consisted of PBMCs. The receptors shown here come from a woman aged 25 to 39 in good health and CMV-seronegative.

The chain has TRBV6-1 and TRBJ1-1; tentative D call: TRBD1 (5 bases). The CDR3 loop spans 13 amino acids. Looked up from germline, CDR1 is MNHNS and CDR2 is SASEGT. V dropped 2 bases and J dropped 3 bases, with 7 bases sitting between them. This CDR3 reads CASSEWGYTEAFF. The CDR3 coding sequence is TGTGCCAGCAGTGAATGGGGCTACACTGAAGCTTTCTTT.

The chain employs TRBV6-1 and TRBJ2-1; TRBD2 matches at 7 bases. J gave up 0 bases and V 4 bases, and 9 bases lay outside the gene matches. CDR1 is MNHNS, CDR2 SASEGT, per germline. The CDR3 has 17 amino acids. The CDR3 DNA reads as TGTGCCAGCAGTGGGCAAGCGGGGTCGAGCTCCTACAATGAGCAGTTCTTC. Amino acid sequence: CASSGQAGSSSYNEQFF.